This TCR beta chain was profiled in a study of blood T cell repertoires in COVID-19. In its sample, this clone was seen once. Per germline, CDR1 LGHNA and CDR2 YNFKEQ. This CDR3 region has 15 residues. Trimming cost V 2 bases and J 4 bases; bases outside gene matches: 7. Sequenced by immunoSEQ multiplex PCR; TCRdb stores in-frame clones only, minus some. The sample contains tens of thousands of clones, 70% to 85% of which appear only once. Sequencing used peripheral blood. This sequence was found in a woman in her fifties or sixties with acute or convalescent COVID-19. The genes are TRBV4-2 and TRBJ2-5, with TRBD2 matching over 7 bases. The CDR3 DNA reads as TGTGCCAGCAGCCAAACCCTCTCGGGGGGAGAGACCCAGTACTTC. Protein sequence: CASSQTLSGGETQYF.